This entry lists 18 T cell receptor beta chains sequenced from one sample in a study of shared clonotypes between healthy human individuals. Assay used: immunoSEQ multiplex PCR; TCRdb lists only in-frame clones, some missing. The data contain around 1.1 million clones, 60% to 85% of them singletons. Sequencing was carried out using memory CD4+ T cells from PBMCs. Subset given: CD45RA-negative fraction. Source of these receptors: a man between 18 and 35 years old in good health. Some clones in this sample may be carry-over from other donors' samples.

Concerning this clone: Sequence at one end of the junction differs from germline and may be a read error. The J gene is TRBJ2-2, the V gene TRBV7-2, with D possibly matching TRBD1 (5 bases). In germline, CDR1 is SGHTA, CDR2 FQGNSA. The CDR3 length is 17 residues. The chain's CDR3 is CASSLEVARVNAGELFF. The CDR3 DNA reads TGTGCCAGCAGCTTAGAGGTAGCCAGGGTGAACGCCGGGGAGCTGTTTTTT.

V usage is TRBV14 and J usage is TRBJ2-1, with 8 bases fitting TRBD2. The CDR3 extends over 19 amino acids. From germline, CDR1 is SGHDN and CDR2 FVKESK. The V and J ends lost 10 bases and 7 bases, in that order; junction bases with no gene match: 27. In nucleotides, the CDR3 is TGTGCCACCGAAGGCCCTTTTCTGGGACTAGTTATCTCCAAGAATGAGCAGTTCTTC. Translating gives CATEGPFLGLVISKNEQFF.

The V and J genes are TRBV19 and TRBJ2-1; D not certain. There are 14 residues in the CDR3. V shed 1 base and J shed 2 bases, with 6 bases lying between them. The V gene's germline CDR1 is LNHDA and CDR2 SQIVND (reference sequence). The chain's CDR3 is CASSIADTYNEQFF. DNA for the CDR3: TGTGCCAGTAGTATAGCGGATACCTACAATGAGCAGTTCTTC. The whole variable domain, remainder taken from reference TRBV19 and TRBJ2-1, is DGGITQSPKYLFRKEGQNVTLSCEQNLNHDAMYWYRQDPGQGLRLIYYSQIVNDFQKGDIAEGYSVSREKKESFPLTVTSAQKNPTAFYLCASSIADTYNEQFFGPGTRLTVL.

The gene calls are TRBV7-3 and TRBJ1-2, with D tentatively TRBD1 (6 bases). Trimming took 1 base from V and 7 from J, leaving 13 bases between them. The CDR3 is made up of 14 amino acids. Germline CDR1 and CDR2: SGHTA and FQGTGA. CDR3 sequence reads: CASSLNLGAGGYTF. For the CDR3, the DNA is TGTGCCAGCAGCTTAAACCTGGGGGCAGGTGGCTACACCTTC.

The CDR3 is CASSLGGSLNTEAFF. CDR3 DNA: TGCGCCAGCAGCTTGGGTGGGAGCTTGAACACTGAAGCTTTCTTT. This chain uses TRBV5-1 with TRBJ1-1; D is ambiguous. Germline values: CDR1 SGHRS, CDR2 YFSETQ. The CDR3 is 15 amino acids. V lost 0 bases to trimming and J lost 0 bases, with 9 bases between them.

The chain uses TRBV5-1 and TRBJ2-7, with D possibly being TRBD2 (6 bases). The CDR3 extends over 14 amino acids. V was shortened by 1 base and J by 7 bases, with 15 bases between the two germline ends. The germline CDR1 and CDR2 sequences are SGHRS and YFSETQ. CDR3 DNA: TGCGCCAGCAGCTTGTTCGGGGGAGAGGAGGAGCAGTACTTC. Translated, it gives CASSLFGGEEEQYF.

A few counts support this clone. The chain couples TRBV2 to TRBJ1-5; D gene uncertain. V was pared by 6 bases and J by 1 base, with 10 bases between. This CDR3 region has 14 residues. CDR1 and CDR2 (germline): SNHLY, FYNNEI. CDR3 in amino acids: CASSGPRSNQPQHF. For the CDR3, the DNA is TGTGCCAGCAGCGGTCCAAGGAGCAATCAGCCCCAGCATTTT.

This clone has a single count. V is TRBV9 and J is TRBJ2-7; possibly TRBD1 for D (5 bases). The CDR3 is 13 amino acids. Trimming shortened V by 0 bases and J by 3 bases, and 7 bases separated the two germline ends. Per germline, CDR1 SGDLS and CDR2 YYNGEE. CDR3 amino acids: CASSVATGYEQYF. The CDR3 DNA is TGTGCCAGCAGCGTAGCTACAGGCTACGAGCAGTACTTC.

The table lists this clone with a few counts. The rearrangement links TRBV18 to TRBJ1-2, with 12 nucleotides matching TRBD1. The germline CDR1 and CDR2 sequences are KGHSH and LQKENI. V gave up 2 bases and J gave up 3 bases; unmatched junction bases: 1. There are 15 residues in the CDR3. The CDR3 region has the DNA TGTGCCAGCTCACCAGGGACAGGGGGCGACTATGGCTACACCTTC. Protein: CASSPGTGGDYGYTF.

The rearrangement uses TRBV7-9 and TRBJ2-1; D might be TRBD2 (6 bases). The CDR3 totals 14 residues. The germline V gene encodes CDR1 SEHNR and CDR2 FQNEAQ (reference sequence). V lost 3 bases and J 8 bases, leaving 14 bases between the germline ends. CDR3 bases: TGTGCCAGCAGCTTGGCGGGAATTATGTATGAGCAGTTCTTC. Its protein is CASSLAGIMYEQFF. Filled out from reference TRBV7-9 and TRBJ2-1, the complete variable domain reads DTGVSQNPRHKITKRGQNVTFRCDPISEHNRLYWYRQTLGQGPEFLTYFQNEAQLEKSRLLSDRFSAERPKGSFSTLEIQRTEQGDSAMYLCASSLAGIMYEQFFGPGTRLTVL.

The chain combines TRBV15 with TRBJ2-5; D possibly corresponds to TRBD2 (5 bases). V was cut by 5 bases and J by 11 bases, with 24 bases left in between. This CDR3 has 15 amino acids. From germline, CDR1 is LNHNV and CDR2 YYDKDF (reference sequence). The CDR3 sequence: CATSPRLRISVEQYF. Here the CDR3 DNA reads TGTGCCACCAGCCCGAGACTAAGGATTTCTGTGGAGCAGTACTTC.

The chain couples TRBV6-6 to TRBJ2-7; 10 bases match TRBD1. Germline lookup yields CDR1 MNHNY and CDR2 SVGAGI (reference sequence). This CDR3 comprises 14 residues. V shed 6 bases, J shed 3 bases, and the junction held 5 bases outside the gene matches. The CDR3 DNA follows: TGTGCCAGCAGACGACAGGGGGCGAACTACGAGCAGTACTTC. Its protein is CASRRQGANYEQYF.

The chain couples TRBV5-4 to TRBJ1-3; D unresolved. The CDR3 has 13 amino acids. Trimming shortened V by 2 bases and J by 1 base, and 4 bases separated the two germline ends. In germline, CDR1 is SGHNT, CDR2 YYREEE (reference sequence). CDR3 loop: CASSLESGNTIYF. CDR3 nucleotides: TGTGCCAGCAGCTTAGAATCTGGAAACACCATATATTTT.

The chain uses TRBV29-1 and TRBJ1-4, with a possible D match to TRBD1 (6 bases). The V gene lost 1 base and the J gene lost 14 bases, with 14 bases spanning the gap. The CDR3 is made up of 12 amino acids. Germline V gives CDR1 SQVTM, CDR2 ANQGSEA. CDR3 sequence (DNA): TGCAGCGTTGAAGTTACCCCCGGACAGCTGTTTTTT. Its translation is CSVEVTPGQLFF. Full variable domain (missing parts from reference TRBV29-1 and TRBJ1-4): SAVISQKPSRDICQRGTSLTIQCQVDSQVTMMFWYRQQPGQSLTLIATANQGSEATYESGFVIDKFPISRPNLTFSTLTVSNMSPEDSSIYLCSVEVTPGQLFFGSGTQLSVL.

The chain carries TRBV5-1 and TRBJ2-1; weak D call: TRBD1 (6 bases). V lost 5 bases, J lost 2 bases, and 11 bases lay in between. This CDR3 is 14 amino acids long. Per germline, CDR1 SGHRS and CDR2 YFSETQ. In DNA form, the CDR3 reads TGCGCCAGCAGGGGGGCGGGCGCCTACAATGAGCAGTTCTTC. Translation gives CASRGAGAYNEQFF.

The CDR3 DNA reads as TGTGCCAGCAGTTCGGCGGGACACAACAATGAGCAGTTCTTC. Its protein product is CASSSAGHNNEQFF. The gene calls are TRBV28 and TRBJ2-1; either TRBD1 or TRBD2 may supply D (6 bases each). Germline-derived CDR1 and CDR2 are MDHEN and SYDVKM. The CDR3 runs 14 residues. With 4 bases removed from V and 5 bases from J, the gap between germline ends came to 12 bases.

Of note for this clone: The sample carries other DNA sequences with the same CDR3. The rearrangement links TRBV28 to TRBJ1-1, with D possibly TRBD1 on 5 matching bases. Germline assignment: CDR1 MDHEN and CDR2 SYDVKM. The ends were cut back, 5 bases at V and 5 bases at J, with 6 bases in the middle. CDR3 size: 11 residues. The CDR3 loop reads CASSRGTEAFF. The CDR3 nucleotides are TGTGCCAGCAGTCGGGGGACTGAAGCTTTCTTT. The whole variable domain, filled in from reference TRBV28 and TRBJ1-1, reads DVKVTQSSRYLVKRTGEKVFLECVQDMDHENMFWYRQDPGLGLRLIYFSYDVKMKEKGDIPEGYSVSREKKERFSLILESASTNQTSMYLCASSRGTEAFFGQGTRLTVV.

CDR3 sequence: CASSFNDRNIQYF. The DNA of the CDR3 is TGTGCCAGCAGCTTTAACGATAGAAACATTCAGTACTTC. The chain joins TRBV7-6 to TRBJ2-4; no clear D gene. This CDR3 is built from 13 residues. Trimming removed 3 bases from V and 6 bases from J, with 9 bases in between. Looked up from germline, CDR1 is SGHVS and CDR2 is FNYEAQ.